Below, 21 T cell receptor beta chains from the same sample are listed, as sequenced in a study of immune aging and cytomegalovirus after organ transplant. What these receptors recognize is not known. Time point reported: five sample-tagged time points from pre-transplant (day -1) to day 368 post-transplant, pooled. BD Rhapsody targeted mRNA and AbSeq chemistry was used for microwell cell capture and library preparation. In TCRdb, the single-cell sequencing reads were re-called with MiXCR into one record per CDR3 protein. Of approximately 22,000 distinct CDR3 sequences listed, 36% are singletons. Sequenced material: CMV peptide-activated CD4+ and CD8+ T cells sorted from blood, taken at five time points, pooled. The subset: sorted CD8+CD137+ and CD4+CD154+ T cells after more than 9 h CMV IE-1 peptide stimulation. Receptors were obtained from a female donor who had a heart transplant and CMV viremia.

This clonotype was observed at least ten times. CDR3: CASRSGMGAVDTEAFF. The CDR3 nucleotides are TGTGCCAGCAGGTCGGGAATGGGTGCCGTGGACACTGAAGCTTTCTTT. The chain recombines TRBV9 with TRBJ1-1, with D unresolved. This CDR3 spans 16 amino acids. The germline CDR1 and CDR2 sequences are SGDLS and YYNGEE. V was trimmed by 5 bases and J by 3 bases, leaving 20 bases between them.

For this clonotype: The conserved phenylalanine or tryptophan is not found at the CDR3 terminus, so this likely reflects a read error. The chain employs TRBV7-2 and TRBJ2-1, with TRBD2 identical over 16 bases. CDR1 SGHTA and CDR2 FQGNSA come from the germline V gene. The CDR3 sequence is 18 residues long. CDR3 residues: CANSPGTSGRAIRNEQFL. CDR3 DNA sequence: TGTGCCAACAGCCCCGGGACTAGCGGGAGGGCCATTAGGAATGAACAGTTCCTC.

This clonotype was seen many times. The chain carries TRBV7-9 and TRBJ2-5, with D perhaps given as TRBD1 or TRBD2 (5 bases each). The germline V gene has CDR1 SEHNR and CDR2 FQNEAQ (reference sequence). This CDR3 region has 15 residues. Trimming stripped 5 bases from V and 3 bases from J, with 16 bases between. This CDR3 is CASSRRVLGEETQYF. CDR3 DNA: TGTGCCAGCAGCCGACGGGTCCTGGGGGAAGAGACCCAGTACTTC.

This clonotype was observed a few times. The rearrangement uses TRBV6-5 and TRBJ2-7; 10 positions agree with TRBD2. Trimming took 2 bases from V and 3 from J; bases not matched to a gene: 4. CDR3 length: 15 residues. Germline V gives CDR1 MNHEY, CDR2 SVGAGI. The CDR3 DNA follows: TGTGCCAGCAGTTACACGAGCGGGGGGGACTACGAGCAGTACTTC. Protein: CASSYTSGGDYEQYF.

This clonotype was counted at least ten times. CDR3 protein: CASREGQAMNTEAFF. The CDR3 DNA is TGTGCCAGTAGGGAGGGACAGGCGATGAACACTGAAGCTTTCTTT. The chain combines TRBV19 with TRBJ1-1, with TRBD1 matching 8 bases. The CDR3 totals 15 residues. Germline-derived CDR1 and CDR2 are LNHDA and SQIVND (reference sequence). Trimming removed 6 bases from V and 0 bases from J; junction bases left unmatched: 6.

The V gene is TRBV29-1, the J gene TRBJ2-7; tentatively, D is TRBD2 (6 bases). The ends were cut back, 0 bases at V and 6 bases at J, with 9 bases in the middle. This CDR3 has 12 residues. The germline V gene encodes CDR1 SQVTM and CDR2 ANQGSEA. DNA for the CDR3: TGCAGCGTTGAAGATACGGAGGGCGAGCAGTACTTC. As protein: CSVEDTEGEQYF.

This clonotype was recorded many times. The conserved phenylalanine or tryptophan normally closing the CDR3 is absent here, so this likely arose from a read error. The rearrangement joins TRBV12-3 or TRBV12-4 to TRBJ1-6; 10 nucleotides agree with TRBD1. Unmatched junction bases numbered 3, after V lost 3 bases and J lost 7 bases. CDR3 length equals 15 residues. The CDR3, as DNA: TGTGCCAGCAGTTTTACGGGACAGGGGAATTCACCCCTCCACCTT. Translating gives CASSFTGQGNSPLHL.

In this sample, this clonotype turned up a few times. The V call is TRBV30, the J call TRBJ2-5; 9 bases are a match to TRBD2. J was trimmed by 1 base and V by 8 bases; bases with no gene match: 8. This CDR3 has 14 amino acids. CDR1 and CDR2 (germline): GTSNPN, SVGIG (reference sequence). The CDR3 is CALTSGLSQETQYF. DNA for the CDR3: TGTGCCCTGACTAGCGGCTTATCCCAAGAGACCCAGTACTTC.

This clonotype was detected only a few times. The genes are TRBV3-1 and TRBJ2-2; 9 bases are a match to TRBD1. With V trimmed by 1 base and J by 6 bases, 9 bases remained unmatched. Germline V gene data show CDR1 as LGHDT and CDR2 as YNNKEL (reference sequence). The CDR3 is 17 residues long. The CDR3 loop reads CASSQVLTGGISGELFF. For the CDR3, the DNA is TGTGCCAGCAGCCAAGTTTTGACAGGGGGTATTTCCGGGGAGCTGTTTTTT.

V and J are TRBV2 and TRBJ2-7; possible D gene TRBD2, 5 bases. The length of the CDR3 is 14 residues. With 5 bases removed from V and 3 bases from J, the gap between germline ends came to 14 bases. The germline V gene encodes CDR1 SNHLY and CDR2 FYNNEI. As DNA, the CDR3 is TGTGCCAGCAGTATAGCGACTGTGAACTACGAGCAGTACTTC. This gives the protein CASSIATVNYEQYF.

The rearrangement uses TRBV18 and TRBJ1-1, with TRBD1 identical over 7 bases. This CDR3 contains 15 residues. The germline gives CDR1 KGHSH, CDR2 LQKENI. Unmatched junction bases numbered 8, after V lost 4 bases and J lost 3 bases. In nucleotides, the CDR3 is TGTGCCAGCTCACTACAGGGGCTGTTGGACACTGAAGCTTTCTTT. Translation: CASSLQGLLDTEAFF.

The chain combines TRBV25-1 with TRBJ2-1; D possibly uses TRBD1 or TRBD2 (5 bases each). V lost 2 bases, J lost 4 bases, and 15 bases lay in between. Per the germline V gene, CDR1 is MGHDK and CDR2 is SYGVNS. The CDR3 contains 16 residues. CDR3 bases: TGTGCCAGCAGTGAACTTGGGGACCCGACTTACAATGAGCAGTTCTTC. It encodes CASSELGDPTYNEQFF.

This clonotype appeared a few times. This rearrangement joins TRBV2 to TRBJ2-5, with a weak D call TRBD2 (7 bases). The V gene lost 7 bases and the J gene lost 7 bases, with 16 bases spanning the gap. The CDR3 loop spans 13 amino acids. Germline assignment: CDR1 SNHLY and CDR2 FYNNEI. CDR3 sequence: CASTGGTQGTQYF. DNA of the CDR3: TGTGCCAGCACCGGGGGGACACAGGGGACCCAGTACTTC.

The J gene is TRBJ2-7, the V gene TRBV28, with 7 nucleotides matching TRBD1. The germline V gene has CDR1 MDHEN and CDR2 SYDVKM. This CDR3 comprises 13 residues. Losses at the gene ends were 8 bases for V and 7 bases for J; bases not matched to a gene: 11. The CDR3: CASGKTGPQEQYF. DNA for the CDR3: TGTGCCAGCGGGAAGACAGGGCCTCAGGAGCAGTACTTC.

V is TRBV4-1 and J is TRBJ2-3; 7 bases map to TRBD1. This CDR3 is built from 16 residues. From germline, CDR1 is MGHRA and CDR2 YSYEKL. Trimming at V came to 0 bases and at J to 6 bases, leaving 9 bases not matched to a gene. This chain's CDR3 is CASSQEWDRLTDTQYF. The CDR3 nucleotides read TGCGCCAGCAGCCAAGAGTGGGACAGACTGACCGATACGCAGTATTTT.

This sequence joins TRBV25-1 and TRBJ2-5, with 10 bases aligning to TRBD2. The CDR3 loop spans 17 amino acids. The V gene end was trimmed by 4 bases and the J gene end by 0 bases; junction bases not matched to a gene: 8. The germline gives CDR1 MGHDK, CDR2 SYGVNS. CDR3 residues: CASSGRTGLAYQETQYF. CDR3 bases: TGTGCCAGCAGTGGACGGACGGGACTAGCGTACCAAGAGACCCAGTACTTC. Full variable domain (outside the CDR3, taken from reference TRBV25-1 and TRBJ2-5): EADIYQTPRYLVIGTGKKITLECSQTMGHDKMYWYQQDPGMELHLIHYSYGVNSTEKGDLSSESTVSRIRTEHFPLTLESARPSHTSQYLCASSGRTGLAYQETQYFGPGTRLLVL.

This clonotype was seen many times. The gene calls are TRBV29-1 and TRBJ2-7; 11 bases map to TRBD1. Trimming cost V 7 bases and J 4 bases; bases outside gene matches: 9. The CDR3 length is 14 residues. The germline gives CDR1 SQVTM, CDR2 ANQGSEA. In nucleotides, the CDR3 is TGCAGCGGCGTCCCGGGACAGGGGGAATACGAGCAGTACTTC. It is translated as CSGVPGQGEYEQYF.

Only a few counts were recorded for this clonotype. The chain links TRBV2 to TRBJ2-5, with D maybe TRBD2 (7 bases). The CDR3 has 10 residues. Trimming stripped 8 bases from V and 10 bases from J, with 11 bases between. The V gene's germline CDR1 is SNHLY and CDR2 FYNNEI. CDR3 DNA sequence: TGTGCCAGCGGTAGGGGGGGCCAGTACTTC. The encoded protein is CASGRGGQYF.

Within the sample, this clonotype is medium-sized (0.01 to 0.1%). This chain connects TRBV7-8 to TRBJ2-1; D is unresolved. CDR1 and CDR2 (germline): SGHVS, FQNEAQ. CDR3 length: 13 amino acids. The germline V and J ends were trimmed by 7 bases and 4 bases, with 11 bases remaining between them. The CDR3 sequence is CASTPFLYNEQFF. The CDR3 nucleotides are TGTGCCAGCACCCCCTTCTTATACAATGAGCAGTTCTTC.

As concerns this clonotype: The conserved final phenylalanine or tryptophan is absent from the CDR3, which likely points to a read error. The CDR3: CSVRPYRTSSCEQYL. The DNA of the CDR3 is TGCAGCGTCCGACCCTACCGAACCAGCTCCTGCGAGCAGTACCTC. This chain connects TRBV29-1 to TRBJ2-7; D gene uncertain. CDR1 is SQVTM, CDR2 ANQGSEA, per germline. The CDR3 sequence is 15 residues long.

The chain has TRBV5-1 and TRBJ2-1; tentative D call: TRBD2 (5 bases). Trimming stripped 4 bases from V and 5 bases from J, with 13 bases between. From germline, CDR1 is SGHRS and CDR2 YFSETQ. This CDR3 is built from 14 residues. This chain's CDR3 is CASSDRTGNNEQFF. The CDR3 coding sequence is TGCGCCAGCAGCGACCGGACGGGGAACAATGAGCAGTTCTTC.